The following is a T cell receptor (beta chain) sequence with its context. Here immunoSEQ multiplex PCR was the method, and the copy in TCRdb shows in-frame clones only, minus some. The data hold approximately 40,000 clones, with roughly 78% observed a single time. This sample was included in a study of blood T cell repertoires in COVID-19. Study background: Specimens from acute and convalescent COVID-19 originated in the United States, Italy and Spain. Sample material is recorded as cDNA or gDNA derived from T cells, B-cell-depleted T cells, or PBMCs.

The V end was cut by 5 bases, the J end by 14 bases, with 25 bases between. In germline, CDR1 is MNHEY, CDR2 SMNVEV (reference sequence). The length of the CDR3 is 15 residues. The rearrangement joins TRBV27 to TRBJ1-3; D uncertain. Material: peripheral blood. This receptor was taken from an elderly man with active or convalescent COVID-19. The CDR3 coding sequence is TGTGCCAGCAGTCCGGCTCCCTGGCAGACAACCCAGCTATATTTT. It yields the protein CASSPAPWQTTQLYF.